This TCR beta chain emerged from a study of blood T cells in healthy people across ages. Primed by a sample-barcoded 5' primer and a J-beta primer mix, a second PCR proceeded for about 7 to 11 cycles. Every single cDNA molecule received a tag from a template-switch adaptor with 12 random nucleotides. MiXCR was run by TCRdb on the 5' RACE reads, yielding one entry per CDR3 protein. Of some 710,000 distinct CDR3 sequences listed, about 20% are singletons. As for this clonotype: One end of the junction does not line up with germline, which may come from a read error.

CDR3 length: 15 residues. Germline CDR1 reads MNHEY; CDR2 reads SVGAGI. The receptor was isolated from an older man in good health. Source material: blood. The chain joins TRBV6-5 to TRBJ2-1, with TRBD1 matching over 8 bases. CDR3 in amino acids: CAGRGDRGNYNEQFF. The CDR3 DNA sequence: TGTGCCGGCAGGGGCGACAGGGGAAACTACAATGAGCAGTTCTTC.